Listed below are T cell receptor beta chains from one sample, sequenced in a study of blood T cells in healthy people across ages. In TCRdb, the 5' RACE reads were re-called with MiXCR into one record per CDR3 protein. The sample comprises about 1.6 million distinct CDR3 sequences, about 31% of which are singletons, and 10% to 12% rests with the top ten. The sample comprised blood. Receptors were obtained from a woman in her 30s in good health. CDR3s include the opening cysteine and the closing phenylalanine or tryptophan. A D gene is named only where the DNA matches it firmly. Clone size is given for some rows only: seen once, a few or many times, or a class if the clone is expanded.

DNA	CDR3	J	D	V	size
TGTGCCAGCAGTTTGGCTAGCGCGAACTCCTACAATGAGCAGTTCTTC	CASSLASANSYNEQFF	TRBJ2-1	NA	TRBV28	NA
TGTGCCAGCAGTTACGACAGTGAGCAGTTCTTC	CASSYDSEQFF	TRBJ2-1	NA	TRBV6-6	NA
TGCGCCAGCAGCCAAGATCACCAAGCGCGGATACGAGAGACCCAGTACTTC	CASSQDHQARIRETQYF	TRBJ2-5	NA	TRBV4-1	NA
TGCAGCGTTGAAGCGCATATACAGGAGACCCAGTACTTC	CSVEAHIQETQYF	TRBJ2-5	NA	TRBV29-1	few
TGCGCCAGCAGCCAAGATACAGGACGGGCGCCGTACTATGGCTACACCTTC	CASSQDTGRAPYYGYTF	TRBJ1-2	NA	TRBV4-1	NA
TGTGCCAGCAGCTTAGATGATGCTTGGGCAATGACCGGCTACACCTTC	CASSLDDAWAMTGYTF	TRBJ1-2	NA	TRBV7-2	many
TGTGCCAGCAGCCTCCGGGACAGGGTCGAAGATACGCAGTATTTT	CASSLRDRVEDTQYF	TRBJ2-3	TRBD1	TRBV27	few
TGTGCCAGCAGTTCTCTAGCGGGCACCTACAATGAGCAGTTCTTC	CASSSLAGTYNEQFF	TRBJ2-1	TRBD2	TRBV5-6	many
TGCGCCAGCAGCAAAACAACAGGGAACTATGGCTACACCTTC	CASSKTTGNYGYTF	TRBJ1-2	NA	TRBV5-1	NA
TGTGCCAGCAGCCAAGCGGGGACAACCACAGATACGCAGTATTTT	CASSQAGTTTDTQYF	TRBJ2-3	NA	TRBV7-9	few
TGTGCCAGCACCGAGACTAGCGGAGCCACCGGGGAGCTGTTTTTT	CASTETSGATGELFF	TRBJ2-2	TRBD2	TRBV7-2	NA
TGTGCCAGCAGCTCCCGGGACGTCAACTATGGCTACACCTTC	CASSSRDVNYGYTF	TRBJ1-2	NA	TRBV7-9	NA